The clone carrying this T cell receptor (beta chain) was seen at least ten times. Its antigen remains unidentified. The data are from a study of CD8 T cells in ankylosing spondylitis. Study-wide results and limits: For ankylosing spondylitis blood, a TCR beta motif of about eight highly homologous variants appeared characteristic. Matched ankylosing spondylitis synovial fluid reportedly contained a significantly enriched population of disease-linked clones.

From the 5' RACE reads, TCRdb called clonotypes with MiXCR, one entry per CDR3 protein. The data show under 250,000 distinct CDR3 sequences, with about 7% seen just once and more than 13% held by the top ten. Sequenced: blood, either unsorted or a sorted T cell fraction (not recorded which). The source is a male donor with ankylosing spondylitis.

The CDR3 region has the DNA TGTGCCAGCAGACTAGACAGGACCCTTCCCTACGAGCAGTACTTC. Its protein product is CASRLDRTLPYEQYF. The gene calls are TRBV28 and TRBJ2-7; TRBD1 is a possible D gene (6 bases). V shed 6 bases and J shed 2 bases, with 17 bases lying between them. The CDR3 is 15 residues long. Germline CDR1 is MDHEN and CDR2 is SYDVKM.